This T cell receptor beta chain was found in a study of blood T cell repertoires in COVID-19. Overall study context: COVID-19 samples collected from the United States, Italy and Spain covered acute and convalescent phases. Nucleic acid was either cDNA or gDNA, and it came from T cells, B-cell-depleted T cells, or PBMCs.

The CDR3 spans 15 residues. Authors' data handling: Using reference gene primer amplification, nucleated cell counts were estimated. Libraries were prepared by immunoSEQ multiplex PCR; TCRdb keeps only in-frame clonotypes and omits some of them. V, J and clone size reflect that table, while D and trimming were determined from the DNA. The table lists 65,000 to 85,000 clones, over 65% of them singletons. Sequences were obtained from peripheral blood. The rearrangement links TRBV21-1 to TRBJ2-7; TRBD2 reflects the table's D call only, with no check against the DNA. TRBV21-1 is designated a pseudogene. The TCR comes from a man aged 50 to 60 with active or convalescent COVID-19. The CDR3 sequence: CASSKGYDYRYEQYF. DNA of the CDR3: TGTGCCAGCAGCAAAGGGTACGACTACCGGTACGAGCAGTACTTC.